This TCR beta chain was sequenced during a study of T cell repertoires in cytomegalovirus infection. Study-wide background: The authors relied on CMV epitopes, both recently identified HLA-C-restricted and well-studied HLA-B-restricted.

Regarding this clonotype: Its matching antigen is unknown.

Germline V gene data show CDR1 as MGHRA and CDR2 as YSYEKL. CDR3 size: 17 residues. Trimming shortened V by 1 base and J by 6 bases, and 16 bases separated the two germline ends. From the reads, TCRdb called clonotypes with MiXCR, one entry per CDR3 protein. The profile shows hundreds of thousands of distinct CDR3 sequences, roughly 30% of them singletons. This rearrangement joins TRBV4-1 to TRBJ1-6, with D maybe TRBD1 (6 bases). The sequence was collected from a human donor in good health (CMV status not recorded). Some clones in this sample may be carry-over from other donors' samples. The sample here was cultured CD8+ T cells from PBMCs, taken from culture after CMV antigen stimulation. In DNA form, the CDR3 reads TGCGCCAGCAGCCAAGTGGACTACAGGGTGGGTAATTCACCCCTCCACTTT. As protein: CASSQVDYRVGNSPLHF.